The 20 T cell receptor beta chains listed next were all sequenced from one sample in a study of early T cells in non-severe SARS-CoV-2 infection. One entry per CDR3 protein, called by TCRdb with MiXCR from the 5' RACE reads. The table shows more than 80,000 distinct CDR3 sequences, with roughly an eighth occurring only once. The sequencing input was whole blood. Every receptor here comes from an adult who was a healthcare worker with PCR-confirmed SARS-CoV-2 infection or an uninfected control (not recorded which).

The chain employs TRBV29-1 and TRBJ2-5; D gene uncertain. Germline CDR1 and CDR2: SQVTM and ANQGSEA. This CDR3 has 13 amino acids. V lost 6 bases and J 3 bases, leaving 14 bases between the germline ends. CDR3: CSVGFRAEETQYF. CDR3 nucleotides: TGCAGCGTCGGCTTTAGGGCTGAAGAGACCCAGTACTTC.

V usage is TRBV2 and J usage is TRBJ2-5; a weak D match, TRBD1 (6 bases). Germline loops: CDR1 SNHLY, CDR2 FYNNEI. Trimming pared 7 bases from V and 2 bases from J, leaving 11 bases between. This CDR3 has 13 residues. This CDR3 reads CASNSRGQETQYF. In DNA form, the CDR3 reads TGTGCCAGCAACTCTAGGGGGCAAGAGACCCAGTACTTC. Complete variable domain (other parts from reference TRBV2 and TRBJ2-5): EPEVTQTPSHQVTQMGQEVILRCVPISNHLYFYWYRQILGQKVEFLVSFYNNEISEKSEIFDDQFSVERPDGSNFTLKIRSTKLEDSAMYFCASNSRGQETQYFGPGTRLLVL.

This clonotype was seen more than once but under ten times. The V and J genes are TRBV7-9 and TRBJ2-7, with 8 bases lining up with TRBD2. The CDR3 contains 16 residues. CDR1 SEHNR and CDR2 FQNEAQ come from the germline V gene (reference sequence). V was clipped by 5 bases and J by 3 bases; unmatched bases: 12. CDR3 bases: TGTGCCAGCAGCCACGAGGCCCAGCGGGGGAGCTACGAGCAGTACTTC. Translation gives CASSHEAQRGSYEQYF.

In regard to this clonotype: It is likely a read error, because the conserved phenylalanine at the end of the CDR3 is missing. The chain employs TRBV12-3 or TRBV12-4 and TRBJ1-1; 7 nucleotides agree with TRBD1. V lost 6 bases, J lost 1 base, and 5 bases stayed unmatched. The length of the CDR3 is 14 residues. The CDR3 bases are TGTGCCAGCAGGCTACAGGGGTGGAACACTGAAGCTTTCTTA. Protein sequence: CASRLQGWNTEAFL.

This clonotype was counted a few times. The J gene is TRBJ2-2, the V gene TRBV4-3; D ambiguous. Germline-derived CDR1 and CDR2 are LGHNA and YSLEER. V dropped 6 bases and J dropped 6 bases, with 14 bases sitting between them. This CDR3 contains 14 residues. CDR3 DNA sequence: TGCGCCAGCAGGAGGTCTAACGTAGCCGGGGAGCTGTTTTTT. This gives the protein CASRRSNVAGELFF.

The chain employs TRBV29-1 and TRBJ2-1; weak D call: TRBD2 (7 bases). V was shortened by 7 bases and J by 9 bases, with 13 bases between the two germline ends. Germline V gene data show CDR1 as SQVTM and CDR2 as ANQGSEA. This CDR3 region has 11 residues. This CDR3 is CSASRGGEQFF. CDR3 coding DNA: TGCAGCGCGTCTAGGGGGGGTGAGCAGTTCTTC.

This clonotype turned up a few times. The V gene is TRBV4-3, the J gene TRBJ1-1; the match to TRBD1 covers 10 bases. The CDR3 covers 14 residues. V was pared by 1 base and J by 11 bases, with 7 bases of the junction left unmatched. Germline V CDR1 and CDR2: LGHNA, YSLEER. The CDR3 region is CASSQVRDRGAAFF. CDR3 nucleotide sequence: TGCGCCAGCAGCCAAGTCCGGGACAGGGGTGCGGCTTTCTTT.

This clonotype was detected only once. The chain links TRBV4-3 to TRBJ2-3; D might be TRBD2 (5 bases). CDR1 is LGHNA, CDR2 YSLEER, per germline. V shed 4 bases and J shed 6 bases, with 8 bases lying between them. There are 12 residues in the CDR3. The CDR3, as DNA: TGCGCCAGCAGCCGAGGACTGGATACGCAGTATTTT. It codes for CASSRGLDTQYF.

This clonotype was counted a few times. The chain links TRBV3-1 to TRBJ1-1; the D gene is possibly TRBD1 (5 bases). This CDR3 region has 12 residues. Trimming stripped 0 bases from V and 10 bases from J, with 9 bases between. Germline V gene lookup returns CDR1 LGHDT and CDR2 YNNKEL (reference sequence). The CDR3 DNA reads TGTGCCAGCAGCCAAGAGAGGAGGGGAGCTTTCTTT. Protein product: CASSQERRGAFF.

In this sample, this clonotype turned up many times. The CDR3 loop reads CASSPSGGTVNIQYF. CDR3 nucleotides: TGTGCCAGCAGTCCGTCTGGGGGGACTGTAAACATTCAGTACTTC. The chain uses TRBV6-2 or TRBV6-3 and TRBJ2-4; weak D call: TRBD2 (6 bases). V lost 5 bases, J lost 6 bases, and 17 bases lay in between. The CDR3 loop spans 15 amino acids. Germline loops: CDR1 MNHEY, CDR2 SVGEGT.

The J gene is TRBJ2-7, the V gene TRBV9, with D unclear. CDR1 is SGDLS and CDR2 is YYNGEE in the germline V gene. V was clipped by 1 base and J by 2 bases, with 10 bases between them. The CDR3 totals 14 residues. Here the CDR3 DNA reads TGTGCCAGCAGCGTATCCTTAGGGCCCTACGAGCAGTACTTC. This codes for CASSVSLGPYEQYF. Full variable domain (remainder filled in from reference TRBV9 and TRBJ2-7): DSGVTQTPKHLITATGQRVTLRCSPRSGDLSVYWYQQSLDQGLQFLIQYYNGEERAKGNILERFSAQQFPDLHSELNLSSLELGDSALYFCASSVSLGPYEQYFGPGTRLTVT.

This clonotype has a count of ten or more. The genes are TRBV6-5 and TRBJ2-2; D is possibly TRBD1 or TRBD2 (5 bases each). From germline, CDR1 is MNHEY and CDR2 SVGAGI. There are 13 residues in the CDR3. V was pared by 8 bases and J by 2 bases, with 9 bases between. CDR3 nucleotide sequence: TGTGCCAGCCGGGACCCCAACACCGGGGAGCTGTTTTTT. It is translated as CASRDPNTGELFF.

The chain employs TRBV7-9 and TRBJ2-3, with D tentatively TRBD1 (5 bases). The germline gives CDR1 SEHNR, CDR2 FQNEAQ (reference sequence). This CDR3 region has 14 residues. Between the trimmed V and J ends, which lost 5 bases and 6 bases, there was a span of 15 bases. The CDR3 loop is CASSRTPVYDTQYF. In DNA form, the CDR3 reads TGTGCCAGCAGCCGGACACCCGTCTACGATACGCAGTATTTT.

The genes are TRBV7-9 and TRBJ2-2; D is uncertain. This CDR3 has 16 amino acids. Germline CDR1 and CDR2: SEHNR and FQNEAQ (reference sequence). Trimming took off 5 bases at V and 0 bases at J, with 13 bases between the two ends. CDR3 sequence: CASSRNSVANTGELFF. CDR3 nucleotide sequence: TGTGCCAGCAGCCGAAACTCAGTCGCGAACACCGGGGAGCTGTTTTTT.

This clonotype showed up just a few times. The chain uses TRBV10-3 and TRBJ2-3; 8 bases match TRBD2. Germline V lookup: CDR1 ENHRY, CDR2 SYGVKD. The length of the CDR3 is 15 residues. V lost 6 bases, J lost 6 bases, and 11 bases stayed unmatched. In DNA, the CDR3 is TGTGCCATCAGCCGAGCGGGGGCGATACCCGATACGCAGTATTTT. It specifies CAISRAGAIPDTQYF.

The chain employs TRBV6-1 and TRBJ2-5; 8 positions agree with TRBD2. The CDR3 consists of 15 residues. The J segment lost 2 bases and the V segment lost 3 bases, leaving 5 bases of the junction unmatched. The germline V gene encodes CDR1 MNHNS and CDR2 SASEGT. As DNA, the CDR3 is TGTGCCAGCAGTGAGCAGCGGGGGCTTCAAGAGACCCAGTACTTC. Its protein product is CASSEQRGLQETQYF.

At least ten counts were recorded for this clonotype. The chain carries TRBV30 and TRBJ1-2; D uncertain. Germline-derived CDR1 and CDR2 are GTSNPN and SVGIG (reference sequence). CDR3 length equals 10 residues. CDR3 loop: CAGGDIGYTF. CDR3 coding DNA: TGTGCAGGTGGAGATATCGGCTACACCTTC.

The rearrangement uses TRBV7-3 and TRBJ2-1; D is ambiguous. Germline CDR1 is SGHTA and CDR2 is FQGTGA. The CDR3 is made up of 16 amino acids. V lost 2 bases, J lost 0 bases, and 11 bases lay in between. In nucleotides, the CDR3 is TGTGCCAGCAGCTTATCGGTGCCCAGCTCCTACAATGAGCAGTTCTTC. This codes for CASSLSVPSSYNEQFF.

There are a few counts of this clonotype. V gene TRBV12-3 or TRBV12-4 combines with J gene TRBJ2-6; D not certain. CDR3 length equals 18 residues. The V end lost 5 bases, the J end lost 4 bases, and 21 bases lay between the germline ends. In DNA, the CDR3 is TGTGCCAGCAGTCCAACAAGGGTTCCCACGGCGGGGGCCAACGTCCTGACTTTC. It specifies CASSPTRVPTAGANVLTF.

The chain has TRBV21-1 and TRBJ1-2. TRBV21-1 is a pseudogene segment. This CDR3 comprises 16 residues. CDR3 bases: TGTGCCAGCAGGGCCCCGAGGTTGGGGGAGGACTATGGCTACACCTTC. This gives the protein CASRAPRLGEDYGYTF.